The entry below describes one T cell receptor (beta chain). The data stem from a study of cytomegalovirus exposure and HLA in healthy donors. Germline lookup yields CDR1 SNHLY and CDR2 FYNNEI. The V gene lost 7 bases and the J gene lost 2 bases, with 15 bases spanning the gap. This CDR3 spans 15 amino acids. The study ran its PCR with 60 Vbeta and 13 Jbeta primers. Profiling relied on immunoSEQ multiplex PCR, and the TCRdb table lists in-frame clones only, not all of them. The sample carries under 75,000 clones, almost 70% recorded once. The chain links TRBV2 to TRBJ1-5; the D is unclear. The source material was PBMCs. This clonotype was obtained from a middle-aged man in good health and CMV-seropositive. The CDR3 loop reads CASKVSRTGNQPQHF. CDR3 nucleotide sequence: TGTGCCAGCAAGGTCTCCCGGACTGGCAATCAGCCCCAGCATTTT.